This T cell receptor (beta chain) was documented in a study of T cell changes during pregnancy in multiple sclerosis. The data were produced by immunoSEQ multiplex PCR, yet TCRdb's version contains in-frame clones alone and is incomplete. This sample has tens of thousands of clones; about nine tenths occur once, and the top ten carry approximately 7.9%. The CDR3 has 15 residues. From germline, CDR1 is GTSNPN and CDR2 SVGIG (reference sequence). The origin of this receptor is a female donor with multiple sclerosis, enrolled in a pregnancy study. Source: CD8+ T cells from peripheral blood mononuclear cells, taken before pregnancy. The V call is TRBV30, the J call TRBJ2-5, with D perhaps TRBD1 (7 bases). TRBJ2-7 explains the end of the DNA better; the J call may be wrong. The CDR3 sequence: CAWTGSTGVRDEQYF. CDR3 in DNA: TGTGCCTGGACCGGGAGCACAGGGGTTAGGGACGAGCAGTACTTC.